This TCR beta chain was sequenced in a study of technical replicates of blood from a few donors. This table comes from immunoSEQ multiplex PCR, and its TCRdb copy is limited to in-frame clones, with some not included. The sample holds tens of thousands of clones, roughly 93% seen once. From germline, CDR1 is MDHEN and CDR2 SYDVKM. V gave up 6 bases and J gave up 6 bases; unmatched junction bases: 10. This CDR3 has 15 residues. The sequence derives from a human donor in good health. Sequenced: T cells isolated from PBMCs. This chain joins TRBV28 and TRBJ2-7; 11 bases are a match to TRBD1. The CDR3 bases are TGTGCCAGCAGCATTTCAACCGGGACAGGGGGCGAGCAGTACTTC. This sequence encodes CASSISTGTGGEQYF.